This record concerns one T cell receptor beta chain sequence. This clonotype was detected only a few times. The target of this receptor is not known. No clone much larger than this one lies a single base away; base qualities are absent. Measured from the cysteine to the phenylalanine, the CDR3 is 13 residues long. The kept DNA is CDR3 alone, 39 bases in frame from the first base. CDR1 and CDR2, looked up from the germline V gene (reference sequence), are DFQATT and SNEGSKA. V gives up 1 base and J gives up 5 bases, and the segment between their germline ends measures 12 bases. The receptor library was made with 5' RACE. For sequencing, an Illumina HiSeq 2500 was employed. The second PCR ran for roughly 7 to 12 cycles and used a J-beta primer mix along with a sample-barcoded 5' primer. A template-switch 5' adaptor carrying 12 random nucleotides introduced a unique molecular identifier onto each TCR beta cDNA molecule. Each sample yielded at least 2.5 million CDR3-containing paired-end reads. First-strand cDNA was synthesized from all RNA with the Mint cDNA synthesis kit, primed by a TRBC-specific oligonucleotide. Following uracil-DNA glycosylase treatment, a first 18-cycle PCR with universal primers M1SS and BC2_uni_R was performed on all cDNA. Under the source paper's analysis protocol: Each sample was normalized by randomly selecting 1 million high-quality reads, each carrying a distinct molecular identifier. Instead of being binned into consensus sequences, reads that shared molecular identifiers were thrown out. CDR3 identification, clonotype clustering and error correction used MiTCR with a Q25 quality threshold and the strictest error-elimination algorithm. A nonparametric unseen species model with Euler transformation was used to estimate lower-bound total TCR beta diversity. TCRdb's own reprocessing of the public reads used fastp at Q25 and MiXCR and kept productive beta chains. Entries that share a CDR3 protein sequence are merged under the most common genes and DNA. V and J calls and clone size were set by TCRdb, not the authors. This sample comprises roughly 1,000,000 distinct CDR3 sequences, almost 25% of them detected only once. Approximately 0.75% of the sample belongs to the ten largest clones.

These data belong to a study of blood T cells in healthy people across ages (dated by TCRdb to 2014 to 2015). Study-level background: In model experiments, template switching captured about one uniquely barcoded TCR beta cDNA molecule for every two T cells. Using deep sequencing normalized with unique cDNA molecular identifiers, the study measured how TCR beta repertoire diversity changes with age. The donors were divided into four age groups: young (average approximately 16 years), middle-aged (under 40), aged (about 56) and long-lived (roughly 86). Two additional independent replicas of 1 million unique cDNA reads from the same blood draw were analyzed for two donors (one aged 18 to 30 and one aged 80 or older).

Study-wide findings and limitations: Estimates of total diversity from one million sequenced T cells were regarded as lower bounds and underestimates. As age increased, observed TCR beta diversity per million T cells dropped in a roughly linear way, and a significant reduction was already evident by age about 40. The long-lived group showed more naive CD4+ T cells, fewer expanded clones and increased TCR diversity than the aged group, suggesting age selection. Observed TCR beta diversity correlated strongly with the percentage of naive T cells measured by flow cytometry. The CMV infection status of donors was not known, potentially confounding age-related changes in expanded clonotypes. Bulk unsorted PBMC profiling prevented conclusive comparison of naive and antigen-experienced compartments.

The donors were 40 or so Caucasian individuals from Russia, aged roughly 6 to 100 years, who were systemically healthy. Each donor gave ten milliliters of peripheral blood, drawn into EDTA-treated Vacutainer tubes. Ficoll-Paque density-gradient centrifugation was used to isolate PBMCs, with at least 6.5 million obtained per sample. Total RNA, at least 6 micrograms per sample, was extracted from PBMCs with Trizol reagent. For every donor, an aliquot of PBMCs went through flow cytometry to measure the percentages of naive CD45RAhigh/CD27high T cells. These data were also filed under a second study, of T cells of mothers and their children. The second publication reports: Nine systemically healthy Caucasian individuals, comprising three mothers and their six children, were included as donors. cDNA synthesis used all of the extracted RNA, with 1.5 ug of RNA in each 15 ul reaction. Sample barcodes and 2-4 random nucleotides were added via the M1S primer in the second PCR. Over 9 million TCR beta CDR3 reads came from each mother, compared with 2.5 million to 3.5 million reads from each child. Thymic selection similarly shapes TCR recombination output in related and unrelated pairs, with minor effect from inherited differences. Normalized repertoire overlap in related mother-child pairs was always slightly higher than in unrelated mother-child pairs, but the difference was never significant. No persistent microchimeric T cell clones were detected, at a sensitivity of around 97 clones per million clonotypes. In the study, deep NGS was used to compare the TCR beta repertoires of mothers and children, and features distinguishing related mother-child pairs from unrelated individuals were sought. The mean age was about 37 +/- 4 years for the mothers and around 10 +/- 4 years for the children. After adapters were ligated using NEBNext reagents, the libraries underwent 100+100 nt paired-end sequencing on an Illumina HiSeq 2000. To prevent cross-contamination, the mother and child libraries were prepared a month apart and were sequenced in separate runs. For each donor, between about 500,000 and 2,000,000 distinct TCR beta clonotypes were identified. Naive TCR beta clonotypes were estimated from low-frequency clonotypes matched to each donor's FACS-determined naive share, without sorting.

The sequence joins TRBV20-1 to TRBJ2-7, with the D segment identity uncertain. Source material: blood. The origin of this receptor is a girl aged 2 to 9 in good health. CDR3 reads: CSARATIANEQYF. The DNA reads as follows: TGCAGTGCTAGAGCAACCATCGCCAACGAGCAGTACTTC.